One and the same sample provided the 24 T cell receptor beta chains below, sequenced in a study of blood T cell repertoires in COVID-19. Only in-frame clones appear in the TCRdb table, and some are missing; sequencing was by immunoSEQ multiplex PCR. The sample has under 200,000 clones, approximately 90% seen once. The specimen was peripheral blood. The source is a man in his 60s with active or convalescent COVID-19.

This chain uses TRBV19 with TRBJ1-6; no clear D. The CDR3 extends over 13 amino acids. The germline V gene encodes CDR1 LNHDA and CDR2 SQIVND (reference sequence). V lost 0 bases and J lost 10, with 7 bases in between. The CDR3 coding sequence is TGTGCCAGTAGTATAGAGAACAAATCACCCCTCCACTTT. Translation gives CASSIENKSPLHF.

The chain carries TRBV4-2 and TRBJ1-5; 7 nucleotides align to TRBD1. Germline values: CDR1 LGHNA, CDR2 YNFKEQ. The CDR3 is 17 amino acids. V was clipped by 3 bases and J by 2 bases; unmatched bases: 10. The CDR3 nucleotides read TGTGCCAGCAGCCAGGCCACACAGGGGTCCCGCAATCAGCCCCAGCATTTT. Translating it yields CASSQATQGSRNQPQHF.

This chain connects TRBV6-5 to TRBJ1-2, with D uncertain. The CDR3 is 12 amino acids. CDR1 and CDR2 from the germline V gene are MNHEY and SVGAGI. The ends were cut back, 6 bases at V and 6 bases at J, with 11 bases in the middle. The CDR3 bases are TGTGCCAGCAGGAGAACAGCCCATGGCTACACCTTC. It translates to CASRRTAHGYTF.

The chain is built from TRBV2 and TRBJ2-2; the D gene is possibly TRBD1 (5 bases). The CDR3 runs to 14 residues. Trimming cost V 7 bases and J 6 bases, with 15 bases left between them. Germline CDR1 is SNHLY and CDR2 is FYNNEI. CDR3 in DNA: TGTGCCAGCAACCCGGAAGGGGTAGCCGGGGAGCTGTTTTTT. Protein: CASNPEGVAGELFF.

This sequence joins TRBV30 and TRBJ1-1; D call uncertain. The CDR3 extends over 13 amino acids. From germline, CDR1 is GTSNPN and CDR2 SVGIG (reference sequence). The V and J ends lost 2 bases and 1 base respectively, with 8 bases between them. This CDR3 reads CAWSPTSNTEAFF. CDR3 sequence (DNA): TGTGCCTGGAGTCCTACCTCGAACACTGAAGCTTTCTTT.

This clone was seen a handful of times. J is TRBJ2-2 and V is TRBV10-1; 8 bases are shared with TRBD1. Germline V gene data show CDR1 as WNHNN and CDR2 as SYGVQD (reference sequence). Unmatched junction bases numbered 7, after V lost 2 bases and J lost 5 bases. CDR3 size: 16 residues. CDR3 residues: CASSEQGTGLTGELFF. DNA of the CDR3: TGCGCCAGCAGTGAGCAGGGGACAGGATTAACCGGGGAGCTGTTTTTT.

This clone is a singleton in its sample. The chain carries TRBV3-1 (or the pseudogene TRBV3-2) and TRBJ1-5; no firm D call. CDR1 is LGHDT and CDR2 is YNNKEL in the germline V gene (reference sequence). V lost 3 bases, J lost 3 bases, and 6 bases lay in between. CDR3 size: 13 residues. The CDR3 reads CASSQLYNQPQHF. The CDR3 bases are TGTGCCAGCAGCCAGCTATACAATCAGCCCCAGCATTTT.

This clone was counted once. The rearrangement links TRBV6-5 to TRBJ1-3; TRBD1 aligns across 8 bases. Looked up from germline, CDR1 is MNHEY and CDR2 is SVGAGI. The CDR3 spans 15 residues. With V trimmed by 2 bases and J by 0 bases, 0 bases remained unmatched. The CDR3 region has the DNA TGTGCCAGCAGTTACGGGACAGGCTCTGGAAACACCATATATTTT. This sequence encodes CASSYGTGSGNTIYF.

This clone was counted once. The chain couples TRBV10-3 to TRBJ2-7; TRBD2 might be the D (5 bases). V dropped 2 bases and J dropped 3 bases, with 8 bases sitting between them. The germline V gene encodes CDR1 ENHRY and CDR2 SYGVKD. The CDR3 has 13 amino acids. This CDR3 is CAISEVANYEQYF. The CDR3 DNA is TGTGCCATCAGTGAGGTAGCGAACTACGAGCAGTACTTC.

The chain recombines TRBV27 with TRBJ1-6; tentative D call: TRBD1 (5 bases). Between the trimmed V and J ends, which lost 10 bases and 0 bases, there was a span of 13 bases. The germline V gene has CDR1 MNHEY and CDR2 SMNVEV (reference sequence). The CDR3 runs 15 residues. The CDR3 nucleotides read TGTGCCACTAAGGGGATGAGCTCCTATAATTCACCCCTCCACTTT. Translating it yields CATKGMSSYNSPLHF.

This clone has only one observation. The chain couples TRBV12-5 to TRBJ1-5; TRBD1 is a possible D gene (6 bases). Germline values: CDR1 LGHNT, CDR2 FRNRAP. The CDR3 is made up of 12 amino acids. V was trimmed by 5 bases and J by 9 bases, leaving 11 bases between them. The CDR3 coding sequence is TGTGCTAGTGGTCCACAGGGCGGGCCCCAGCATTTT. The encoded protein is CASGPQGGPQHF.

V usage is TRBV6-5 and J usage is TRBJ2-5, with D unresolved. Trimming pared 4 bases from V and 0 bases from J, leaving 6 bases between. CDR1 and CDR2 (germline): MNHEY, SVGAGI. This CDR3 comprises 13 residues. This CDR3 reads CASSSVYQETQYF. CDR3 DNA: TGTGCCAGCAGTTCAGTGTACCAAGAGACCCAGTACTTC.

The chain combines TRBV10-3 with TRBJ2-5; D is ambiguous. Germline CDR1 reads ENHRY; CDR2 reads SYGVKD. V lost 0 bases to trimming and J lost 0 bases, with 5 bases between them. CDR3 length: 14 amino acids. Written as DNA, the CDR3 is TGTGCCATCAGTGAGTCTGAGTACCAAGAGACCCAGTACTTC. Its translation is CAISESEYQETQYF.

The genes are TRBV5-1 and TRBJ2-3; D possibly corresponds to TRBD1 (5 bases). The CDR3 is 15 amino acids. CDR1 and CDR2 (germline): SGHRS, YFSETQ. Between the trimmed V and J ends, which lost 4 bases and 0 bases, there was a span of 12 bases. CDR3 nucleotide sequence: TGCGCCAGCAGCCCCTTACAGGTTAGCACAGATACGCAGTATTTT. Its translation: CASSPLQVSTDTQYF.

This clone occurred a few times. The chain combines TRBV7-2 with TRBJ2-5; the D gene is possibly TRBD1 (6 bases). The V gene's germline CDR1 is SGHTA and CDR2 FQGNSA. The CDR3 consists of 13 residues. The germline V and J ends were trimmed by 1 base and 4 bases, with 7 bases remaining between them. In DNA, the CDR3 is TGTGCCAGCAGCTTAGGCAGGGGAGAGACCCAGTACTTC. Translating gives CASSLGRGETQYF.

The J gene is TRBJ1-4, the V gene TRBV19; 10 nucleotides line up with TRBD1. V dropped 9 bases and J dropped 0; count of bases not matched to a gene: 4. The germline V gene encodes CDR1 LNHDA and CDR2 SQIVND (reference sequence). This CDR3 is 15 amino acids long. The CDR3 region has the DNA TGTGCCAGCTCGACAGGGGGCGCAACTAATGAAAAACTGTTTTTT. Protein: CASSTGGATNEKLFF.

V gene TRBV5-1 combines with J gene TRBJ2-5; D is perhaps TRBD2 (6 bases). The V and J ends lost 2 bases and 1 base respectively, with 15 bases between them. This CDR3 region has 16 residues. Germline V gene sequence: CDR1 SGHRS, CDR2 YFSETQ. DNA of the CDR3: TGCGCCAGCAGCTTAAGGGCGGGGAGACCCCAAGAGACCCAGTACTTC. Protein product: CASSLRAGRPQETQYF. Filled out from reference TRBV5-1 and TRBJ2-5, the complete variable domain reads KAGVTQTPRYLIKTRGQQVTLSCSPISGHRSVSWYQQTPGQGLQFLFEYFSETQRNKGNFPGRFSGRQFSNSRSEMNVSTLELGDSALYLCASSLRAGRPQETQYFGPGTRLLVL.

V is TRBV4-1 and J is TRBJ2-7; D possibly corresponds to TRBD2 (6 bases). The CDR3 is made up of 14 amino acids. V was shortened by 1 base and J by 3 bases, with 10 bases between the two germline ends. CDR1 is MGHRA, CDR2 YSYEKL, per germline. CDR3 amino acids: CASSQVRLDYEQYF. In DNA, the CDR3 is TGCGCCAGCAGCCAAGTCCGACTAGACTACGAGCAGTACTTC.

The table lists this clone with a count of one. This rearrangement joins TRBV2 to TRBJ1-6; the D gene is possibly TRBD1 (5 bases). This CDR3 region has 15 residues. From germline, CDR1 is SNHLY and CDR2 FYNNEI. Trimming pared 3 bases from V and 10 bases from J, leaving 16 bases between. Here the CDR3 DNA reads TGTGCCAGCAGTGAGTCCCCGCAGGGTCAATCACCCCTCCACTTT. As protein: CASSESPQGQSPLHF.

The rearrangement joins TRBV5-1 to TRBJ1-1; 11 bases line up with TRBD1. CDR3 length: 15 residues. Losses at the gene ends were 6 bases for V and 4 bases for J; bases not matched to a gene: 8. Germline-derived CDR1 and CDR2 are SGHRS and YFSETQ. The CDR3 DNA sequence: TGCGCCAGCAATCCAGGACAGGGGGCAGGCACTGAAGCTTTCTTT. It encodes CASNPGQGAGTEAFF. Combining the CDR3 with reference TRBV5-1 and TRBJ1-1 gives the whole variable domain KAGVTQTPRYLIKTRGQQVTLSCSPISGHRSVSWYQQTPGQGLQFLFEYFSETQRNKGNFPGRFSGRQFSNSRSEMNVSTLELGDSALYLCASNPGQGAGTEAFFGQGTRLTVV.

The V call is TRBV19, the J call TRBJ1-2, with D possibly TRBD1 on 6 matching bases. V shed 7 bases and J shed 4 bases, with 16 bases lying between them. The CDR3 totals 14 residues. Germline assignment: CDR1 LNHDA and CDR2 SQIVND (reference sequence). CDR3 protein: CASIRGRGPYGYTF. The CDR3, as DNA: TGTGCCAGTATCAGGGGACGAGGCCCCTATGGCTACACCTTC.

The chain carries TRBV13 and TRBJ2-1; tentatively, D is TRBD1 (7 bases). The CDR3 has 13 amino acids. V was clipped by 3 bases and J by 8 bases, with 11 bases between them. Germline V gives CDR1 PRHDT, CDR2 FYEKMQ (reference sequence). The CDR3, as DNA: TGTGCCAGCAGCTTCGACAGGGAGGATGAGCAGTTCTTC. Its translation: CASSFDREDEQFF.

This chain links TRBV29-1 with TRBJ2-3; 8 nucleotides match TRBD1. V trimming: 8 bases; J trimming: 1 base; junction bases outside the gene matches: 5. The germline V gene has CDR1 SQVTM and CDR2 ANQGSEA. This CDR3 is 13 amino acids long. DNA for the CDR3: TGCAGCACCGGACAGGGAGGCACAGATACGCAGTATTTT. Its protein product is CSTGQGGTDTQYF.

The V gene is TRBV27, the J gene TRBJ1-4; a possible D gene is TRBD1 (6 bases). V lost 5 bases and J lost 8, with 15 bases in between. Per the germline V gene, CDR1 is MNHEY and CDR2 is SMNVEV (reference sequence). CDR3 length: 14 amino acids. The CDR3 protein is CASSTGTGGEKLFF. CDR3 coding DNA: TGTGCCAGCAGTACGGGTACGGGGGGCGAAAAACTGTTTTTT.